These 24 T cell receptor beta chains came from one sample sequenced in a study of CD8 T cells in ankylosing spondylitis. Whole-study results and caveats: Ankylosing spondylitis blood appeared to carry a characteristic TCR beta motif of several highly homologous variants.

No antigen has been identified for these receptors. TCRdb processed the 5' RACE reads anew with MiXCR; each CDR3 protein has one entry. The table shows about 700,000 distinct CDR3 sequences, with around 20% occurring only once. Specimen: blood, either unsorted or a sorted T cell fraction (not recorded which). Receptors were obtained from a male donor with ankylosing spondylitis.

The chain recombines TRBV5-5 with TRBJ2-7; TRBD2 matches 7 bases. The CDR3 sequence is 16 residues long. With V trimmed by 0 bases and J by 0 bases, 6 bases remained unmatched. CDR1 SGHKS and CDR2 YYEKEE come from the germline V gene (reference sequence). The CDR3 bases are TGTGCCAGCAGCTTGGCCGGGGGAGGGATCTCCTACGAGCAGTACTTC. Translation gives CASSLAGGGISYEQYF.

With regard to this clonotype: The junction shows a germline mismatch at one end, possibly a read error. V and J are TRBV4-1 and TRBJ1-2, with TRBD1 matching over 12 bases. There are 16 residues in the CDR3. Germline assignment: CDR1 MGHRA and CDR2 YSYEKL. The chain's CDR3 is CASNQAAGTGGLGYTF. CDR3 in DNA: TGCGCCAGCAACCAAGCCGCCGGGACAGGGGGCCTTGGCTACACCTTC.

The chain couples TRBV10-3 to TRBJ1-5; D possibly corresponds to TRBD1 (6 bases). V was trimmed by 0 bases and J by 5 bases, leaving 11 bases between them. The germline gives CDR1 ENHRY, CDR2 SYGVKD. The CDR3 spans 15 residues. CDR3 amino acids: CAISESHRDYQPQHF. CDR3 bases: TGTGCCATCAGTGAGTCCCACAGGGACTATCAGCCCCAGCATTTT.

This clonotype was seen only a few times. The genes are TRBV7-8 and TRBJ2-4; 7 nucleotides align to TRBD1. CDR1 SGHVS and CDR2 FQNEAQ come from the germline V gene. The CDR3 sequence is 16 residues long. Germline trimming cut 5 bases from V and 0 bases from J; bases unmatched to any gene: 7. The CDR3 here is CASSHRDSLAKNIQYF. CDR3 sequence (DNA): TGTGCCAGCAGCCATAGGGACAGTTTAGCCAAAAACATTCAGTACTTC.

The chain links TRBV25-1 to TRBJ2-3; 12 bases are a match to TRBD2. V dropped 7 bases and J dropped 5; count of bases not matched to a gene: 4. The CDR3 spans 14 residues. Germline V gene lookup returns CDR1 MGHDK and CDR2 SYGVNS. CDR3 amino acids: CASNLAGGLDTQYF. The CDR3 DNA reads TGTGCCAGCAACCTAGCGGGGGGGCTAGATACGCAGTATTTT.

V usage is TRBV20-1 and J usage is TRBJ2-3, with D perhaps TRBD1 (5 bases). The germline CDR1 and CDR2 sequences are DFQATT and SNEGSKA (reference sequence). The length of the CDR3 is 13 residues. The V and J ends lost 6 bases and 3 bases respectively, with 13 bases between them. CDR3 in amino acids: CSAVIQGTDTQYF. The DNA for the CDR3 is TGCAGTGCAGTAATCCAGGGTACAGATACGCAGTATTTT.

The chain is built from TRBV3-1 and TRBJ1-3, with 7 bases lining up with TRBD1. The ends lost 9 bases at V and 4 bases at J; junction bases unmatched: 9. Germline V gives CDR1 LGHDT, CDR2 YNNKEL (reference sequence). The CDR3 has 14 amino acids. DNA for the CDR3: TGTGCCAGTTCCCAGGGGGTATGGGGAAACACCATATATTTT. This sequence encodes CASSQGVWGNTIYF.

The gene calls are TRBV5-5 and TRBJ2-1, with D perhaps TRBD2 (6 bases). V lost 4 bases, J lost 8 bases, and 22 bases lay in between. The germline CDR1 and CDR2 sequences are SGHKS and YYEKEE (reference sequence). The CDR3 totals 16 residues. DNA of the CDR3: TGTGCCAGCAGCATACCGGGACTTAGGTCAAGGGATGAGCAGTTCTTC. It codes for CASSIPGLRSRDEQFF.

This clonotype occurred a few times. V and J are TRBV25-1 and TRBJ1-1; no definite D call. Germline V CDR1 and CDR2: MGHDK, SYGVNS. This CDR3 spans 14 amino acids. Trimming removed 1 base at V and 1 base at J, with 7 bases between. For the CDR3, the DNA is TGTGCCAGCAGTGAATGGTCAGAGAACACTGAAGCTTTCTTT. This encodes CASSEWSENTEAFF.

J is TRBJ1-4 and V is TRBV20-1; 7 nucleotides agree with TRBD1. This CDR3 is built from 15 residues. Germline CDR1 and CDR2: DFQATT and SNEGSKA (reference sequence). V lost 0 bases to trimming and J lost 6 bases; unmatched junction nucleotides: 7. The CDR3 loop reads CSARDYGRGDEKLFF. The DNA of the CDR3 is TGCAGTGCTAGAGATTACGGCAGGGGGGATGAAAAACTGTTTTTT.

This clonotype was seen more than once but under ten times. The chain links TRBV5-1 to TRBJ2-7; weak D call: TRBD2 (6 bases). V lost 5 bases and J lost 2, with 14 bases in between. This CDR3 has 14 residues. The V gene's germline CDR1 is SGHRS and CDR2 YFSETQ. CDR3 protein: CASRKGTAAYEQYF. The CDR3 bases are TGCGCCAGCAGAAAGGGGACTGCTGCCTACGAGCAGTACTTC. The variable domain in full, completed from reference TRBV5-1 and TRBJ2-7, reads KAGVTQTPRYLIKTRGQQVTLSCSPISGHRSVSWYQQTPGQGLQFLFEYFSETQRNKGNFPGRFSGRQFSNSRSEMNVSTLELGDSALYLCASRKGTAAYEQYFGPGTRLTVT.

The chain's CDR3 is CSASAGTQTGELFF. The CDR3 bases are TGCAGTGCTAGCGCCGGGACGCAGACCGGGGAGCTGTTTTTT. The chain couples TRBV20-1 to TRBJ2-2; D may be TRBD1 or TRBD2 (5 bases each). The CDR3 sequence is 14 residues long. The V gene's germline CDR1 is DFQATT and CDR2 SNEGSKA (reference sequence). Trimming took 3 bases from V and 5 from J, leaving 13 bases between them.

The V gene is TRBV6-2 or TRBV6-3, the J gene TRBJ2-1, with D maybe TRBD2 (6 bases). V gave up 6 bases and J gave up 0 bases, with 15 bases separating them. There are 16 residues in the CDR3. Germline V lookup: CDR1 MNHEY, CDR2 SVGEGT. The chain's CDR3 is CASRPFRESSYNEQFF. The CDR3, as DNA: TGTGCCAGCAGGCCTTTTCGGGAGAGCTCCTACAATGAGCAGTTCTTC.

The V gene is TRBV5-1, the J gene TRBJ2-4; possible D gene TRBD2, 6 bases. Germline V CDR1 and CDR2: SGHRS, YFSETQ. The CDR3 length is 17 residues. Trimming left V 4 bases short and J 2 bases short, with 19 bases between. The CDR3 DNA follows: TGCGCCAGCAGCCCGACCTTGGGGGGAGTGACCAAAAACATTCAGTACTTC. Protein product: CASSPTLGGVTKNIQYF. Filled out from reference TRBV5-1 and TRBJ2-4, the complete variable domain reads KAGVTQTPRYLIKTRGQQVTLSCSPISGHRSVSWYQQTPGQGLQFLFEYFSETQRNKGNFPGRFSGRQFSNSRSEMNVSTLELGDSALYLCASSPTLGGVTKNIQYFGAGTRLSVL.

This clonotype was observed a few times. This chain joins TRBV7-3 and TRBJ1-1; D unclear. The CDR3 spans 13 residues. The germline CDR1 and CDR2 sequences are SGHTA and FQGTGA. With 8 bases removed from V and 2 bases from J, the gap between germline ends came to 12 bases. CDR3 amino acids: CASGSTVNTEAFF. CDR3 nucleotides: TGTGCCAGCGGTAGTACAGTAAACACTGAAGCTTTCTTT.

This chain links TRBV5-1 with TRBJ1-2; D uncertain. CDR1 is SGHRS and CDR2 is YFSETQ in the germline V gene. Trimming stripped 0 bases from V and 6 bases from J, with 9 bases between. CDR3 length: 13 residues. DNA of the CDR3: TGCGCCAGCAGCTTGGTTGGGCCCGATGGCTACACCTTC. It translates to CASSLVGPDGYTF. Drawing the rest from reference TRBV5-1 and TRBJ1-2, the complete variable domain is KAGVTQTPRYLIKTRGQQVTLSCSPISGHRSVSWYQQTPGQGLQFLFEYFSETQRNKGNFPGRFSGRQFSNSRSEMNVSTLELGDSALYLCASSLVGPDGYTFGSGTRLTVV.

The J gene is TRBJ2-1, the V gene TRBV4-1; weak D call: TRBD2 (6 bases). CDR3 length: 16 amino acids. The V end lost 4 bases, the J end lost 0 bases, and 13 bases lay between the germline ends. Germline loops: CDR1 MGHRA, CDR2 YSYEKL. The CDR3 spells CASSPLGGISYNEQFF. CDR3 sequence (DNA): TGCGCCAGCAGCCCCTTAGGCGGGATCTCCTACAATGAGCAGTTCTTC.

This clonotype was seen more than once but under ten times. The chain has TRBV29-1 and TRBJ1-1, with unresolved D. Trimming took 6 bases from V and 0 from J, leaving 17 bases between them. This CDR3 has 15 amino acids. Germline assignment: CDR1 SQVTM and CDR2 ANQGSEA. CDR3 loop: CSVGRQRNMNTEAFF. The DNA for the CDR3 is TGCAGCGTGGGGAGGCAGAGAAATATGAACACTGAAGCTTTCTTT.

This clonotype was recorded a few times. V usage is TRBV5-1 and J usage is TRBJ1-1, with unresolved D. The V and J ends lost 0 bases and 6 bases respectively, with 12 bases between them. CDR3 length: 14 residues. Germline V gene sequence: CDR1 SGHRS, CDR2 YFSETQ. The CDR3 DNA reads as TGCGCCAGCAGCTTGGAAGAAGTCATCTCTGAAGCTTTCTTT. As protein: CASSLEEVISEAFF.

The rearrangement uses TRBV12-3 or TRBV12-4 and TRBJ2-2; D is unresolved. V was shortened by 7 bases and J by 6 bases, with 15 bases between the two germline ends. This CDR3 comprises 14 residues. The CDR3 nucleotides are TGTGCCAGCATGCCGAGTGGGGTTTCCGGGGAGCTGTTTTTT. Its translation: CASMPSGVSGELFF.

The chain carries TRBV10-3 and TRBJ2-5; no clear D gene. The CDR3 covers 14 residues. Per germline, CDR1 ENHRY and CDR2 SYGVKD. Trimming removed 2 bases from V and 2 bases from J, with 9 bases in between. The CDR3 loop reads CAISEGRVQETQYF. The CDR3 coding sequence is TGTGCCATCAGTGAGGGTAGAGTACAAGAGACCCAGTACTTC.

This clonotype has just a few counts. The chain employs TRBV3-1 and TRBJ2-7; no reliable D call. The CDR3 has 15 residues. Germline V gene lookup returns CDR1 LGHDT and CDR2 YNNKEL (reference sequence). The ends were cut back, 0 bases at V and 2 bases at J, with 11 bases in the middle. The CDR3 nucleotides are TGTGCCAGCAGCCAAGATGGCCCCCTACCCTACGAGCAGTACTTC. Its protein is CASSQDGPLPYEQYF.

This clonotype has at least ten counts. This chain connects TRBV6-5 to TRBJ1-1; no clear D. This CDR3 has 11 amino acids. The V end was cut by 6 bases, the J end by 5 bases, with 7 bases between. Germline CDR1 is MNHEY and CDR2 is SVGAGI. The CDR3 DNA reads TGTGCCAGCAGAATTGGGACTGAAGCTTTCTTT. Translating gives CASRIGTEAFF.

This clonotype turned up a few times. The V gene is TRBV7-9, the J gene TRBJ1-1; unclear D gene. The ends were cut back, 5 bases at V and 1 base at J, with 8 bases in the middle. Per germline, CDR1 SEHNR and CDR2 FQNEAQ (reference sequence). CDR3 length equals 13 residues. CDR3 sequence (DNA): TGTGCCAGCAGCCCCGACACGAACACTGAAGCTTTCTTT. Its translation: CASSPDTNTEAFF. Full variable domain (remainder filled in from reference TRBV7-9 and TRBJ1-1): DTGVSQNPRHKITKRGQNVTFRCDPISEHNRLYWYRQTLGQGPEFLTYFQNEAQLEKSRLLSDRFSAERPKGSFSTLEIQRTEQGDSAMYLCASSPDTNTEAFFGQGTRLTVV.